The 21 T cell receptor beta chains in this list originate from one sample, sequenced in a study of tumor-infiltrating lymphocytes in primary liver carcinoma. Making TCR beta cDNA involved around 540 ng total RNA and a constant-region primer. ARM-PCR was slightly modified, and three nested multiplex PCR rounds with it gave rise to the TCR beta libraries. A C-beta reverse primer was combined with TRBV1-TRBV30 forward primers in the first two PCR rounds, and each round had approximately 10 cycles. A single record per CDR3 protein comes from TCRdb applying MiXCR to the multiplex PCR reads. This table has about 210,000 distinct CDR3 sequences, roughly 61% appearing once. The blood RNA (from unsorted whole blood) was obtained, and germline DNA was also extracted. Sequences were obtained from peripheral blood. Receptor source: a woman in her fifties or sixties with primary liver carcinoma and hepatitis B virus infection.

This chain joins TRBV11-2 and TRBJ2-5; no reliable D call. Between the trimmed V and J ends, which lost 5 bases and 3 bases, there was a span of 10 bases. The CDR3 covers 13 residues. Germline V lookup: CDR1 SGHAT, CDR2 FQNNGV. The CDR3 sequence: CASSTRLEETQYF. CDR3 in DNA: TGTGCCAGCAGCACTCGGTTGGAAGAGACCCAGTACTTC.

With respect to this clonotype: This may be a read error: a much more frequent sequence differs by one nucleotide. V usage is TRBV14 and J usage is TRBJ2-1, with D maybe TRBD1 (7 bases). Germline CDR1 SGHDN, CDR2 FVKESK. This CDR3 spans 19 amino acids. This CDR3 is CANSPDRESYGSPFHEQFF. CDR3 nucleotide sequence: TGTGCCAACAGCCCCGACAGGGAATCATACGGGAGCCCCTTCCATGAGCAGTTCTTC.

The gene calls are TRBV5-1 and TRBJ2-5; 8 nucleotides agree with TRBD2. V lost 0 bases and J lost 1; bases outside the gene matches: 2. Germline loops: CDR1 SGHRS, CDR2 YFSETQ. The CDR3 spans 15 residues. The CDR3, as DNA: TGCGCCAGCAGCTTGGGGAGCGGGAGCCAAGAGACCCAGTACTTC. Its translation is CASSLGSGSQETQYF.

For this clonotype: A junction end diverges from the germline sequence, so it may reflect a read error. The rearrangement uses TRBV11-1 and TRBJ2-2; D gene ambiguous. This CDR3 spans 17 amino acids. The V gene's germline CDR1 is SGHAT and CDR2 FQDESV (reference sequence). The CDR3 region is CASILEDHPSSTRELFF. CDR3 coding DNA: TGTGCCAGCATCTTAGAGGACCACCCGTCGAGCACCAGGGAGCTGTTTTTT.

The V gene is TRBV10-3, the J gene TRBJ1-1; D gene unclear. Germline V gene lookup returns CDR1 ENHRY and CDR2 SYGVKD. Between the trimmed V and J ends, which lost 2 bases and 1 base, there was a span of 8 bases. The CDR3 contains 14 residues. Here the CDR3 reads CAISEEGSNTEAFF. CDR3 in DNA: TGTGCCATCAGTGAGGAAGGGTCGAACACTGAAGCTTTCTTT.

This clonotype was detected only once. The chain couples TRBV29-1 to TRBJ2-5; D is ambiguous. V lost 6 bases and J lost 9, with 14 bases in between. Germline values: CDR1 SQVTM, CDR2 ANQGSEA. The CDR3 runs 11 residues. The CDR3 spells CSVASLEAQYF. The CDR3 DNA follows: TGCAGCGTCGCCAGTCTTGAGGCCCAGTACTTC.

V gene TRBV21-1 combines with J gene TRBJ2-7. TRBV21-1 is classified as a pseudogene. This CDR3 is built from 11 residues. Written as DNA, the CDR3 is TGTGCCAGCAGTCAACCCAAGGCAGGGTACTTC. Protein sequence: CASSQPKAGYF.

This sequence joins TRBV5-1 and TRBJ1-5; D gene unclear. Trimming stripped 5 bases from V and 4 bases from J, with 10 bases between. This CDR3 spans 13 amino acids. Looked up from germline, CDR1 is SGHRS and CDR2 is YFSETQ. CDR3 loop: CASSRGVNQPQHF. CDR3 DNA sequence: TGCGCCAGCAGTCGGGGTGTTAATCAGCCCCAGCATTTT.

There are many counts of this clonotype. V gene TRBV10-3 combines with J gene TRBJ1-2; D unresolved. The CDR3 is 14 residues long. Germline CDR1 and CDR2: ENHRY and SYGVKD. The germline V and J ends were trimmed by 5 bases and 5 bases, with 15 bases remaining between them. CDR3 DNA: TGTGCCATCAGTACCCGACCAGGCAGTTATGGCTACACCTTC. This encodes CAISTRPGSYGYTF.

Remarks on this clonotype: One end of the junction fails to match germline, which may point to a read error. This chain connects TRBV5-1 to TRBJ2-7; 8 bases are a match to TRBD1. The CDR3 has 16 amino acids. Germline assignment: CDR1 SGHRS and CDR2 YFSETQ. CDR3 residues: CASSQPTGEAAYEKYF. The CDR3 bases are TGCGCCAGCAGCCAACCGACAGGGGAAGCCGCCTACGAGAAGTACTTC.

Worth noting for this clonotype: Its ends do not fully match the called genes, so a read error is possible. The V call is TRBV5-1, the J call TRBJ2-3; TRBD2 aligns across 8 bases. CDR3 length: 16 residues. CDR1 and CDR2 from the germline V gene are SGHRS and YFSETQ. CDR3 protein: CASSSREAGETDTLYF. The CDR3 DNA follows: TGCGCCAGCAGCTCGAGGGAAGCGGGAGAGACAGATACGCTGTATTTT.

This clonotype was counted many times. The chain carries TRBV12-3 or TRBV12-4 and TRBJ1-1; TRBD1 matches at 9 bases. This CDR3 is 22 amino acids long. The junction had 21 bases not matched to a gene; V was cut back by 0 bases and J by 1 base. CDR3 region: CASSLARQGGTSSRVRNTEAFF. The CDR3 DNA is TGTGCCAGCAGTTTAGCGCGACAGGGGGGGACCTCATCTCGGGTTCGGAACACTGAAGCTTTCTTT.

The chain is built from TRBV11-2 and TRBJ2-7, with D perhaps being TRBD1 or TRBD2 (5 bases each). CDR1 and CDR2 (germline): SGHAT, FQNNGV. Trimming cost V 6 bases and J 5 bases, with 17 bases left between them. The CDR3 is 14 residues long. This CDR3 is CASRKRAGPDEQYF. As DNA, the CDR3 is TGTGCCAGCAGAAAGAGGGCAGGGCCAGACGAGCAGTACTTC.

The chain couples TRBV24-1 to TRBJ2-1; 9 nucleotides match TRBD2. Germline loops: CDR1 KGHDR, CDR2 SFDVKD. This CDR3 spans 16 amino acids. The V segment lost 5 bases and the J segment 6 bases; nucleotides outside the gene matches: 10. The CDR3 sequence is CATSVQGLAGRNEQFF. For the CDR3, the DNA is TGTGCCACCAGTGTCCAAGGTCTAGCGGGACGCAATGAGCAGTTCTTC.

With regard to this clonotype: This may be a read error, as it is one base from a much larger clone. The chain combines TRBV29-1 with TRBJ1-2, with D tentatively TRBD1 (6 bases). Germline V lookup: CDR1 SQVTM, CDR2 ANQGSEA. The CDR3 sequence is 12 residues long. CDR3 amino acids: CSIEGGVYGYTF. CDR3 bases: TGCAGCATTGAAGGGGGAGTCTATGGCTACACCTTC.

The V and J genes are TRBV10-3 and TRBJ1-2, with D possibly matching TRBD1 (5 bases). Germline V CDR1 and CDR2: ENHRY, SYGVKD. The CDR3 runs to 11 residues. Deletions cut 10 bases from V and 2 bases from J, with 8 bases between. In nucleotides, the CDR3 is TGTGCCACACAGGCAAACTATGGCTACACCTTC. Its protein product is CATQANYGYTF.

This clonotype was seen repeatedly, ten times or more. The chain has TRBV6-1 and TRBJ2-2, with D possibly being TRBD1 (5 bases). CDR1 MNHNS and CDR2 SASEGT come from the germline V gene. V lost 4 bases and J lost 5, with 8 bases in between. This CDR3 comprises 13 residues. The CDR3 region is CASSVRGTGELFF. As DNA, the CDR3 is TGTGCCAGCAGTGTTAGGGGAACCGGGGAGCTGTTTTTT.

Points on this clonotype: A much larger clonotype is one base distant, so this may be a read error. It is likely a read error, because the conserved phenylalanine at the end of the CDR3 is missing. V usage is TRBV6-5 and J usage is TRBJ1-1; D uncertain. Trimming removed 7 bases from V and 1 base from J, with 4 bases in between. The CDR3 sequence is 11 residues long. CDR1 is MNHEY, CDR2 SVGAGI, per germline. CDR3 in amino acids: CASTSNTEAFS. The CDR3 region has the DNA TGTGCCAGCACCTCGAACACTGAAGCTTTCTCT.

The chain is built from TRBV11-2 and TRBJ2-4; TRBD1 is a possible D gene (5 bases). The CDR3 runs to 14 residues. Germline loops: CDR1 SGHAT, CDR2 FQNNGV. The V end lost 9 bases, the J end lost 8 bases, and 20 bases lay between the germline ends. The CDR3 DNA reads TGTGCCAGTACCATAACTTCCCCAGGGCACATTCAGTACTTC. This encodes CASTITSPGHIQYF.

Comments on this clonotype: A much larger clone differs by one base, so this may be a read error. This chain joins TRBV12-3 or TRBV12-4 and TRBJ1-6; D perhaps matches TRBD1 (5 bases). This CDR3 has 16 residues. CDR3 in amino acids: CASSFEAGSLNSALHF. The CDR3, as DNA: TGTGCCAGCAGTTTCGAAGCAGGGTCCCTTAATTCAGCCCTCCACTTT.

CDR3 residues: CASSLRQGASYNEQFF. The CDR3 region has the DNA TGTGCCAGCAGCTTACGGCAGGGGGCGTCCTACAATGAGCAGTTCTTC. The chain uses TRBV11-2 and TRBJ2-1; 8 bases match TRBD1. Germline CDR1 SGHAT, CDR2 FQNNGV. Trimming took 2 bases from V and 1 from J; bases not matched to a gene: 4. This CDR3 is 16 amino acids long.